This TCR beta chain comes out of a study of CD8+ T cells in alopecia areata. Reverse transcription of extracted RNA yielded cDNA, which provided the sequencing template. TCRdb's copy holds only in-frame clones and misses some; the assay was immunoSEQ multiplex PCR. The table has some 190,000 clones, 66% seen once. Treatment denoted: oral pan-JAK inhibitor, 5-10 mg twice daily. The sample consisted of CD4+ T cells sorted from blood, taken between weeks 43 and 45, from a patient treated with tofacitinib. The sequence came from a human donor with alopecia areata.

As DNA, the CDR3 is TGCAGCGCGAGGGGACAGTACACAGATACGCAGTATTTT. This codes for CSARGQYTDTQYF. The V and J genes are TRBV29-1 and TRBJ2-3; 7 bases fit TRBD1. CDR1 is SQVTM, CDR2 ANQGSEA, per germline. The CDR3 sequence is 13 residues long. V lost 7 bases to trimming and J lost 2 bases; unmatched junction nucleotides: 6.